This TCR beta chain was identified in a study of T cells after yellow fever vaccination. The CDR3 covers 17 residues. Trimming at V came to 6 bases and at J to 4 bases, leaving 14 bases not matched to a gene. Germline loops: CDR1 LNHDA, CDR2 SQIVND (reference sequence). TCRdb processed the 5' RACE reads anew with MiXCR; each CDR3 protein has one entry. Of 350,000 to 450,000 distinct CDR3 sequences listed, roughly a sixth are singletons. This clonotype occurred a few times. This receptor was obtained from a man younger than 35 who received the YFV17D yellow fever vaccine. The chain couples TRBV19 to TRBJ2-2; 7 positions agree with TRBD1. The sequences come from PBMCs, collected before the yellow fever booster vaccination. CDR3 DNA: TGTGCCAGTAGCGGGACCGGGACAGCCCCGGGCACCGGGGAGCTGTTTTTT. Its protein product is CASSGTGTAPGTGELFF.